Sequencing of this T cell receptor (beta chain) was carried out in a study of cytomegalovirus exposure and HLA in healthy donors. General study findings and limits: The study found most TCR sequences rare, yet found some public TCRs in many donors. Some TCR beta chains (around 180 of them) were listed as cytomegalovirus-associated. A link between a missense DCLRE1C variant and TCR beta V- and J-gene trimming emerged from a later analysis.

The PCR ran on 60 Vbeta and 13 Jbeta primers. Assay: immunoSEQ multiplex PCR; the TCRdb copy retains only in-frame clones and omits some. The sample gives around 120,000 clones, approximately 80% of which show up once; 7.5% to 9% is in the top ten. V shed 3 bases and J 0 bases; nucleotides not matched to a gene: 5. Germline CDR1 is SQVTM and CDR2 is ANQGSEA. This CDR3 comprises 14 residues. In the case of this clone: Its target is not known.

This receptor was identified in a female donor in good health and CMV-seropositive. The sample comprised PBMCs. The gene calls are TRBV29-1 and TRBJ2-7; TRBD1 agrees at 7 bases. The CDR3, as DNA: TGCAGCGTTGAGGACCGGGACAGCTCCTACGAGCAGTACTTC. It translates to CSVEDRDSSYEQYF.